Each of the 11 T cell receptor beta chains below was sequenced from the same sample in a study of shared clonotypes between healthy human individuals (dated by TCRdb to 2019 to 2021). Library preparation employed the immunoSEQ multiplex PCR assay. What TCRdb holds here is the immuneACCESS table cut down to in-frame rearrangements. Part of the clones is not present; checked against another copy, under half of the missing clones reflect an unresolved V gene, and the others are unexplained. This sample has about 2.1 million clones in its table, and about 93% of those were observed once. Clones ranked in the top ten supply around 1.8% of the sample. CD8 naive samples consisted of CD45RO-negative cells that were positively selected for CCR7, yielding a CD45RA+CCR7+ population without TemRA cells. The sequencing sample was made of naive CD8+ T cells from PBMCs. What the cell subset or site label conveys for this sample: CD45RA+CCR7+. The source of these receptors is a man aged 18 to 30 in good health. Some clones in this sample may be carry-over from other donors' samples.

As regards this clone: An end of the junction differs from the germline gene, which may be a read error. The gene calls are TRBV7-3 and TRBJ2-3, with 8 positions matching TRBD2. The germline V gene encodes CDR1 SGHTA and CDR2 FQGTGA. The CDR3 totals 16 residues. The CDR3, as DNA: TGTGCCAGCAGCGTAACCGGGACTAGGGGCACAGATACGCAGTATTTT. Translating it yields CASSVTGTRGTDTQYF. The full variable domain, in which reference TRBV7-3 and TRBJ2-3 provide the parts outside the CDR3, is GAGVSQTPSNKVTEKGKYVELRCDPISGHTALYWYRQSLGQGPEFLIYFQGTGAADDSGLPNDRFFAVRPEGSVSTLKIQRTERGDSAVYLCASSVTGTRGTDTQYFGPGTRLTVL.

CDR3 sequence: CASSLRTIYNEQFF. Written as DNA, the CDR3 is TGTGCCAGCAGCCTCCGGACCATCTACAATGAGCAGTTCTTC. The chain links TRBV6-5 to TRBJ2-1, with D unresolved. Germline CDR1 MNHEY, CDR2 SVGAGI. The CDR3 runs to 14 residues. V lost 6 bases and J 3 bases, leaving 12 bases between the germline ends.

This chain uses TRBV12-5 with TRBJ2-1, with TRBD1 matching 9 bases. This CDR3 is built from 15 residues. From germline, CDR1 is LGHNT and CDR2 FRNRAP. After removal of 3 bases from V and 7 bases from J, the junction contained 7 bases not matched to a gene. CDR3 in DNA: TGTGCTAGTGGTTTCTCCGGGACAGGGACTAATGAGCAGTTCTTC. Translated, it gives CASGFSGTGTNEQFF. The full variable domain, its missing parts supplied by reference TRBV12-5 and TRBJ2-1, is DARVTQTPRHKVTEMGQEVTMRCQPILGHNTVFWYRQTMMQGLELLAYFRNRAPLDDSGMPKDRFSAEMPDATLATLKIQPSEPRDSAVYFCASGFSGTGTNEQFFGPGTRLTVL.

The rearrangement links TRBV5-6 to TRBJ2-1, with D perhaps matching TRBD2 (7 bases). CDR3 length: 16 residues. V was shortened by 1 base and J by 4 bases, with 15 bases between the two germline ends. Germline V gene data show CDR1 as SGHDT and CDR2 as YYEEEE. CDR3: CASSLFVGRGYNEQFF. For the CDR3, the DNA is TGTGCCAGCAGCTTGTTCGTGGGGAGGGGGTACAATGAGCAGTTCTTC.

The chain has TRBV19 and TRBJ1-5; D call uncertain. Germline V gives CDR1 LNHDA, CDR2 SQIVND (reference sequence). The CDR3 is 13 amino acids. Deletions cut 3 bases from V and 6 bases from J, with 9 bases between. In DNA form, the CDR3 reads TGTGCCAGTAGTATTACCCCCGGTCAGCCCCAGCATTTT. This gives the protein CASSITPGQPQHF.

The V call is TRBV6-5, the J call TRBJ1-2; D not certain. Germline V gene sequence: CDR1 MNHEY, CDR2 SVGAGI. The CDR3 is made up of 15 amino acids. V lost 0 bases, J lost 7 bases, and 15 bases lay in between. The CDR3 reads CASSYSRGIGSGYTF. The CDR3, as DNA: TGTGCCAGCAGTTACTCGCGAGGGATCGGGAGTGGCTACACCTTC.

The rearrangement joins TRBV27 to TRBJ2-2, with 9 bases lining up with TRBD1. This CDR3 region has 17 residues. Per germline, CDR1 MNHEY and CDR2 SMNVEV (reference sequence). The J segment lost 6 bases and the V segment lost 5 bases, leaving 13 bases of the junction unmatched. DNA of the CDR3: TGTGCCAGCAGTCCGATCCCGGTAGGGACAGGGCCCGGGGAGCTGTTTTTT. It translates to CASSPIPVGTGPGELFF.

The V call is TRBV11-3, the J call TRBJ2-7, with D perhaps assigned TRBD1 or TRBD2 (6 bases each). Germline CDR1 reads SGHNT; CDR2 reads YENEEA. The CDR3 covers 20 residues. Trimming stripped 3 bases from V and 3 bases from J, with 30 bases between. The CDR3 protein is CASSFLPRGDLKFPIYEQYF. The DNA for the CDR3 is TGTGCCAGCAGCTTCCTCCCAAGGGGGGACTTAAAATTCCCCATCTACGAGCAGTACTTC.

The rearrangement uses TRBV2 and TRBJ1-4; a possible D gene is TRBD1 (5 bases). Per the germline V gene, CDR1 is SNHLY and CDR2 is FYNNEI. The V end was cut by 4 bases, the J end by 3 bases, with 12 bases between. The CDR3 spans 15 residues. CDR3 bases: TGTGCCAGCAGTGGGACAAGGGAGTCTAATGAAAAACTGTTTTTT. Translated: CASSGTRESNEKLFF.

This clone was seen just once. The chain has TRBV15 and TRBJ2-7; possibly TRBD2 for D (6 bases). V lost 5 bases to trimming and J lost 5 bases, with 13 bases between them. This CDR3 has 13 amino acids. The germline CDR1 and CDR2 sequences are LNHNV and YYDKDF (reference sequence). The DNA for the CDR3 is TGTGCCACCAGCCCTGATGGGGGGAACGAGCAGTACTTC. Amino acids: CATSPDGGNEQYF.

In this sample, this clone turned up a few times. CDR3 DNA sequence: TGTGCCAGCAGCGCCGGGGGATTCTATGGCTACACCTTC. Its protein product is CASSAGGFYGYTF. The rearrangement uses TRBV9 and TRBJ1-2; D perhaps matches TRBD1 (5 bases). CDR3 size: 13 residues. The germline gives CDR1 SGDLS, CDR2 YYNGEE. The V end lost 3 bases, the J end lost 4 bases, and 10 bases lay between the germline ends.